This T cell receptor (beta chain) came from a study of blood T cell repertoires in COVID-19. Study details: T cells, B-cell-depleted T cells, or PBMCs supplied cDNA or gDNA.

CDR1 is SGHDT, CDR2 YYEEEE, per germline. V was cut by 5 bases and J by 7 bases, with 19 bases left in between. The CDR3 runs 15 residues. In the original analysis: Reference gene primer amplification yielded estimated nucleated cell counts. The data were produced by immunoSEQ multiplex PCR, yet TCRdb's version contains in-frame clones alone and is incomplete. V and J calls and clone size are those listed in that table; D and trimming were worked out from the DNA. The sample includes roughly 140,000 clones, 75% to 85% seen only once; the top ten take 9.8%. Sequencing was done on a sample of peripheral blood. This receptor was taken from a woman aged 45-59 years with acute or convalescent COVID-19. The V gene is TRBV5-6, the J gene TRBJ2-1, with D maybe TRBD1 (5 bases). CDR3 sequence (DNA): TGTGCCAGCAGTTCAGGGCAAAGGCCGGCAAATGAGCAGTTCTTC. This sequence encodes CASSSGQRPANEQFF.